Listed here are 29 T cell receptor beta chains from one sample, sequenced in a study of blood T cell repertoires in COVID-19. Using immunoSEQ multiplex PCR, the repertoire was profiled, and TCRdb retains in-frame clones only, with some absent. The data hold under 250,000 clones, with about nine tenths observed a single time. The sequenced sample was peripheral blood. The origin of the receptors is a man between 50 and 59 years old with COVID-19, enrolled during active disease.

V is TRBV5-1 and J is TRBJ2-7; no reliable D call. Trimming took off 0 bases at V and 2 bases at J, with 9 bases between the two ends. The germline CDR1 and CDR2 sequences are SGHRS and YFSETQ. This CDR3 region has 14 residues. The CDR3 DNA follows: TGCGCCAGCAGCTTGGGTCGGAGACCCTACGAGCAGTACTTC. Its translation: CASSLGRRPYEQYF. The full variable domain, completed using reference TRBV5-1 and TRBJ2-7, is KAGVTQTPRYLIKTRGQQVTLSCSPISGHRSVSWYQQTPGQGLQFLFEYFSETQRNKGNFPGRFSGRQFSNSRSEMNVSTLELGDSALYLCASSLGRRPYEQYFGPGTRLTVT.

CDR3 nucleotides: TGTGCCAGCAGTGAAGCGCGCCGGACAGGAGCGTATCAGCCCCAGCATTTT. Translating gives CASSEARRTGAYQPQHF. The genes are TRBV2 and TRBJ1-5; TRBD1 matches at 7 bases. V was clipped by 0 bases and J by 5 bases; unmatched bases: 10. The CDR3 loop spans 17 amino acids. Germline lookup yields CDR1 SNHLY and CDR2 FYNNEI.

This chain joins TRBV11-2 and TRBJ1-1, with TRBD1 matching 9 bases. Germline CDR1 and CDR2: SGHAT and FQNNGV. V lost 4 bases, J lost 0 bases, and 9 bases stayed unmatched. CDR3 length: 17 amino acids. CDR3 residues: CASSSRTGGFMNTEAFF. The CDR3 DNA sequence: TGTGCCAGCAGCTCCCGTACAGGGGGCTTTATGAACACTGAAGCTTTCTTT.

This chain joins TRBV28 and TRBJ2-5; 16 bases align to TRBD2. V trimming: 6 bases; J trimming: 4 bases; junction bases outside the gene matches: 5. CDR1 MDHEN and CDR2 SYDVKM come from the germline V gene. This CDR3 comprises 16 residues. The CDR3: CASRRGTSGGVETQYF. CDR3 coding DNA: TGTGCCAGCAGGCGAGGGACTAGCGGGGGGGTAGAGACCCAGTACTTC. Using reference TRBV28 and TRBJ2-5 for the parts outside the CDR3, the full variable domain is DVKVTQSSRYLVKRTGEKVFLECVQDMDHENMFWYRQDPGLGLRLIYFSYDVKMKEKGDIPEGYSVSREKKERFSLILESASTNQTSMYLCASRRGTSGGVETQYFGPGTRLLVL.

V gene TRBV24-1 combines with J gene TRBJ1-3; 7 bases line up with TRBD1. The CDR3 contains 16 residues. V lost 4 bases and J lost 0; bases outside the gene matches: 5. Per the germline V gene, CDR1 is KGHDR and CDR2 is SFDVKD. CDR3: CATSEKDRDSGNTIYF. CDR3 sequence (DNA): TGTGCCACCAGTGAAAAAGACAGGGACTCTGGAAACACCATATATTTT.

In its sample, this clone was seen a few times. V usage is TRBV7-9 and J usage is TRBJ2-1; TRBD2 agrees at 8 bases. V lost 5 bases and J lost 9; bases outside the gene matches: 12. This CDR3 spans 15 amino acids. In germline, CDR1 is SEHNR, CDR2 FQNEAQ (reference sequence). The CDR3 DNA follows: TGTGCCAGCAGCCTCCTTGCGGGGGGCCAGTTTGAGCAGTTCTTC. Translating it yields CASSLLAGGQFEQFF.

This chain uses TRBV27 with TRBJ2-1, with D maybe TRBD1 (6 bases). This CDR3 is 15 amino acids long. The ends were cut back, 3 bases at V and 7 bases at J, with 16 bases in the middle. The germline CDR1 and CDR2 sequences are MNHEY and SMNVEV (reference sequence). The DNA of the CDR3 is TGTGCCAGCAGTTTGGGCCAGGGGACGTGGAATGAGCAGTTCTTC. It is translated as CASSLGQGTWNEQFF.

The chain joins TRBV6-5 to TRBJ1-2, with 8 bases aligning to TRBD1. Germline V gene sequence: CDR1 MNHEY, CDR2 SVGAGI. The CDR3 has 14 amino acids. V shed 6 bases and J 3 bases; nucleotides not matched to a gene: 6. The DNA for the CDR3 is TGTGCCAGCAGGGAGACAGGGGAGTACTATGGCTACACCTTC. This translates into CASRETGEYYGYTF.

Here the CDR3 reads CASSQDPHRDTDTQYF. CDR3 DNA: TGCGCCAGCAGCCAAGATCCTCACCGGGACACAGATACGCAGTATTTT. The chain links TRBV4-1 to TRBJ2-3; the D gene is possibly TRBD2 (5 bases). With 0 bases removed from V and 2 bases from J, the gap between germline ends came to 12 bases. The CDR3 spans 16 residues. The germline V gene has CDR1 MGHRA and CDR2 YSYEKL.

The genes are TRBV5-1 and TRBJ2-3; D is uncertain. Trimming pared 0 bases from V and 6 bases from J, leaving 8 bases between. Germline CDR1 is SGHRS and CDR2 is YFSETQ. The CDR3 contains 13 residues. CDR3 in DNA: TGCGCCAGCAGCTTGGAGGCGGCGGATACGCAGTATTTT. As protein: CASSLEAADTQYF.

The V call is TRBV6-5, the J call TRBJ1-2; D is uncertain. CDR3 length: 15 amino acids. Trimming took 4 bases from V and 4 from J, leaving 16 bases between them. Germline V gives CDR1 MNHEY, CDR2 SVGAGI. CDR3 protein: CASSLYLGGSYGYTF. As DNA, the CDR3 is TGTGCCAGCAGTTTATACCTAGGTGGAAGCTATGGCTACACCTTC.

V and J are TRBV21-1 and TRBJ2-5; TRBD1, the table's D call, was not compared with the DNA. TRBV21-1 is recorded as a pseudogene. The CDR3 sequence is 16 residues long. The CDR3: CASSRKEDRFGETQYF. The CDR3 DNA reads TGTGCCAGCAGCAGAAAGGAAGACAGGTTCGGGGAGACCCAGTACTTC.

The chain recombines TRBV9 with TRBJ1-6; weak D call: TRBD1 (5 bases). The V gene lost 4 bases and the J gene lost 8 bases, with 13 bases spanning the gap. CDR3 length: 14 amino acids. Germline CDR1 reads SGDLS; CDR2 reads YYNGEE. The CDR3 loop reads CASSLGGRDSPLHF. CDR3 DNA: TGTGCCAGCAGCCTCGGGGGAAGGGATTCACCCCTCCACTTT.

J is TRBJ1-6 and V is TRBV5-6; no clear D gene. V was pared by 3 bases and J by 9 bases, with 13 bases between. The CDR3 loop spans 14 amino acids. The V gene's germline CDR1 is SGHDT and CDR2 YYEEEE. This CDR3 is CASSWREVGSPLHF. In DNA, the CDR3 is TGTGCCAGCAGCTGGCGGGAGGTGGGTTCACCCCTCCACTTT. Using reference TRBV5-6 and TRBJ1-6 for the parts outside the CDR3, the full variable domain is DAGVTQSPTHLIKTRGQQVTLRCSPKSGHDTVSWYQQALGQGPQFIFQYYEEEERQRGNFPDRFSGHQFPNYSSELNVNALLLGDSALYLCASSWREVGSPLHFGNGTRLTVT.

In this sample, this clone turned up once. V usage is TRBV3-1 (or the pseudogene TRBV3-2) and J usage is TRBJ1-1, with D perhaps TRBD1 (6 bases). The CDR3 has 14 residues. The V gene's germline CDR1 is LGHDT and CDR2 YNNKEL (reference sequence). Trimming cost V 5 bases and J 1 base, with 11 bases left between them. DNA for the CDR3: TGTGCCAGCAGCTCAGGGGACGGGAACACTGAAGCTTTCTTT. Protein: CASSSGDGNTEAFF.

V and J are TRBV5-1 and TRBJ2-7, with 11 bases that match TRBD1. In germline, CDR1 is SGHRS, CDR2 YFSETQ. V was pared by 5 bases and J by 5 bases, with 9 bases of the junction left unmatched. This CDR3 region has 15 residues. The CDR3 DNA sequence: TGCGCCAGCAGGGGGACAGGGGGTAATAGCGACGAGCAGTACTTC. This sequence encodes CASRGTGGNSDEQYF.

The CDR3 sequence: CSVEEGTGGWEKLFF. The CDR3 DNA sequence: TGCAGCGTTGAAGAGGGGACAGGGGGTTGGGAAAAACTGTTTTTT. This chain joins TRBV29-1 and TRBJ1-4, with 11 nucleotides matching TRBD1. CDR1 SQVTM and CDR2 ANQGSEA come from the germline V gene. This CDR3 contains 15 residues. J was trimmed by 8 bases and V by 0 bases; bases with no gene match: 5.

The chain has TRBV9 and TRBJ2-7; 8 bases align to TRBD2. This CDR3 is 14 amino acids long. Looked up from germline, CDR1 is SGDLS and CDR2 is YYNGEE. The J segment lost 4 bases and the V segment lost 0 bases, leaving 3 bases of the junction unmatched. CDR3 protein: CASSVGSGIYEQYF. Written as DNA, the CDR3 is TGTGCCAGCAGCGTAGGTAGCGGGATTTACGAGCAGTACTTC.

This chain links TRBV6-5 with TRBJ2-3; D possibly corresponds to TRBD1 (5 bases). V dropped 6 bases and J dropped 6 bases, with 10 bases sitting between them. CDR1 is MNHEY and CDR2 is SVGAGI in the germline V gene. The CDR3 spans 12 residues. As DNA, the CDR3 is TGTGCCAGCAGCCGACAGAGCGATACGCAGTATTTT. Protein sequence: CASSRQSDTQYF.

The V and J genes are TRBV27 and TRBJ2-7; a weak D match, TRBD2 (6 bases). With 4 bases removed from V and 1 base from J, the gap between germline ends came to 11 bases. The CDR3 extends over 14 amino acids. Germline V lookup: CDR1 MNHEY, CDR2 SMNVEV (reference sequence). CDR3 residues: CASSSRDSSYEQYF. CDR3 DNA sequence: TGTGCCAGCAGTTCCCGGGACTCATCCTACGAGCAGTACTTC.

The rearrangement uses TRBV29-1 and TRBJ2-7; a weak D match, TRBD2 (7 bases). This CDR3 comprises 13 residues. V was pared by 6 bases and J by 6 bases, with 18 bases between. Germline V CDR1 and CDR2: SQVTM, ANQGSEA. CDR3 nucleotides: TGCAGCGTAGACACCTTAAGGGGGGGCGAGCAGTACTTC. The encoded protein is CSVDTLRGGEQYF.

V is TRBV28 and J is TRBJ1-2; tentative D call: TRBD1 (6 bases). The V and J ends lost 10 bases and 8 bases respectively, with 23 bases between them. This CDR3 has 14 amino acids. Germline V CDR1 and CDR2: MDHEN, SYDVKM. CDR3 sequence (DNA): TGTGCCACCTCACGACCCACAGGGATGGGGGGCTACACCTTC. This codes for CATSRPTGMGGYTF.

The CDR3 DNA follows: TGCGCCAGCAGCTTGATGGGACAGGGCCTTGGGGAAAATGAAAAACTGTTTTTT. Protein: CASSLMGQGLGENEKLFF. The chain combines TRBV5-1 with TRBJ1-4; 9 bases match TRBD1. The CDR3 has 18 amino acids. CDR1 and CDR2 from the germline V gene are SGHRS and YFSETQ. V was pared by 1 base and J by 5 bases, with 12 bases of the junction left unmatched. The full variable domain, rest sourced from reference TRBV5-1 and TRBJ1-4, is KAGVTQTPRYLIKTRGQQVTLSCSPISGHRSVSWYQQTPGQGLQFLFEYFSETQRNKGNFPGRFSGRQFSNSRSEMNVSTLELGDSALYLCASSLMGQGLGENEKLFFGSGTQLSVL.

The chain recombines TRBV7-8 with TRBJ1-1, with 8 bases fitting TRBD1. The germline CDR1 and CDR2 sequences are SGHVS and FQNEAQ. V shed 2 bases and J 3 bases; nucleotides not matched to a gene: 2. This CDR3 spans 14 amino acids. The CDR3 here is CASSLNRGDTEAFF. CDR3 DNA: TGTGCCAGCAGCTTAAACAGGGGGGACACTGAAGCTTTCTTT.

This clone was seen more than once but under ten times. The chain couples TRBV7-9 to TRBJ2-7, with 8 bases fitting TRBD2. V was pared by 4 bases and J by 4 bases, with 3 bases of the junction left unmatched. This CDR3 has 13 amino acids. The germline V gene encodes CDR1 SEHNR and CDR2 FQNEAQ (reference sequence). This CDR3 reads CASSSSGRYEQYF. The CDR3 DNA follows: TGTGCCAGCAGCTCCAGCGGGAGATACGAGCAGTACTTC.

This clone was counted a few times. The chain combines TRBV5-1 with TRBJ2-5; a possible D gene is TRBD1 (5 bases). This CDR3 contains 18 residues. Per the germline V gene, CDR1 is SGHRS and CDR2 is YFSETQ. The V end lost 4 bases, the J end lost 0 bases, and 22 bases lay between the germline ends. The CDR3 spells CASSPPLIRDRYQETQYF. CDR3 coding DNA: TGCGCCAGCAGCCCCCCGCTTATCAGAGACAGATACCAAGAGACCCAGTACTTC.

V is TRBV30 and J is TRBJ1-6; D possibly corresponds to TRBD1 (5 bases). The CDR3 loop spans 15 amino acids. Trimming stripped 3 bases from V and 9 bases from J, with 18 bases between. Per the germline V gene, CDR1 is GTSNPN and CDR2 is SVGIG (reference sequence). CDR3 residues: CAWRVQRAGGSPLHF. The CDR3 DNA is TGTGCCTGGAGGGTCCAACGCGCCGGGGGTTCACCCCTCCACTTT.

The V call is TRBV6-1, the J call TRBJ1-2; TRBD1 is a possible D gene (5 bases). Trimming stripped 2 bases from V and 13 bases from J, with 8 bases between. CDR1 is MNHNS, CDR2 SASEGT, per germline. This CDR3 is 10 amino acids long. The CDR3 nucleotides are TGTGCCAGCAGTGAAAACGGGGGCACCTTC. It codes for CASSENGGTF.

This chain uses TRBV13 with TRBJ2-1, with D maybe TRBD2 (5 bases). CDR1 and CDR2 (germline): PRHDT, FYEKMQ (reference sequence). The CDR3 spans 13 residues. Trimming stripped 2 bases from V and 8 bases from J, with 10 bases between. The CDR3 here is CASSLTGSDEQFF. In DNA, the CDR3 is TGTGCCAGCAGCTTAACTGGGAGCGATGAGCAGTTCTTC.